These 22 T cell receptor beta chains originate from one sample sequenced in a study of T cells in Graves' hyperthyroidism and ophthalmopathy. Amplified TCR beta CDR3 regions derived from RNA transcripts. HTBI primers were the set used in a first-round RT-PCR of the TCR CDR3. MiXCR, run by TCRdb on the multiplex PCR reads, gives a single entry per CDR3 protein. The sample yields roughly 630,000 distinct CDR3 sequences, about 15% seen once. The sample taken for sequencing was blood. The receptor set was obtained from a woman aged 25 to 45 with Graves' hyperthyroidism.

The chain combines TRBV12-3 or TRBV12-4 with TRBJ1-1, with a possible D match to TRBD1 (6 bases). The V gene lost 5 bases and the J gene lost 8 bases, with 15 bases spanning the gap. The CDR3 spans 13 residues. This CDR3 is CASSPGAPPEAFF. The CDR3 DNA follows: TGTGCCAGCAGTCCGGGGGCCCCACCAGAAGCTTTCTTT.

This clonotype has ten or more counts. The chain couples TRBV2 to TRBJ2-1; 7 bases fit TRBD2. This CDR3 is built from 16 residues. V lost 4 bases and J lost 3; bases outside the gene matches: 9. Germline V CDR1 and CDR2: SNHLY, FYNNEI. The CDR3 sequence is CASSGAAAGLYNEQFF. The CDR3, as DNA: TGTGCCAGCAGTGGAGCGGCAGCGGGACTCTACAATGAGCAGTTCTTC.

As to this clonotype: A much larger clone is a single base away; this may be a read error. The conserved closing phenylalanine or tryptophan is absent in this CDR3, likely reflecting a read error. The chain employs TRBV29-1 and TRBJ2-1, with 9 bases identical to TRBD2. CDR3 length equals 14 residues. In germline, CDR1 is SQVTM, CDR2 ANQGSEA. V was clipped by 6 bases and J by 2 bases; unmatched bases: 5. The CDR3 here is CSVATSGPYNEQFL. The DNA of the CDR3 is TGCAGCGTCGCCACTAGCGGGCCCTACAATGAGCAGTTCCTC.

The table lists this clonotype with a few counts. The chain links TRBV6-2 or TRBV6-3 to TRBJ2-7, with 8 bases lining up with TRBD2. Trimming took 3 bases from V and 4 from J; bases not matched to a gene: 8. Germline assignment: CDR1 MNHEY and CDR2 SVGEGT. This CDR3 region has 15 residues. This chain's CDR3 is CASSYGERESYEQYF. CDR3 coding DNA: TGTGCCAGCAGTTATGGGGAGCGGGAGTCTTACGAGCAGTACTTC.

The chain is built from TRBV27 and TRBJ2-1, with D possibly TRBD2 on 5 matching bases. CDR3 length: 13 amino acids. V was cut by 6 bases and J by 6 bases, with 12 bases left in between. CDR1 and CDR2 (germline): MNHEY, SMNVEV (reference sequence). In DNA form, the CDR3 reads TGTGCCAGCAGGAGGGCCGGGTCCAATGAGCAGTTCTTC. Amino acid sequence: CASRRAGSNEQFF.

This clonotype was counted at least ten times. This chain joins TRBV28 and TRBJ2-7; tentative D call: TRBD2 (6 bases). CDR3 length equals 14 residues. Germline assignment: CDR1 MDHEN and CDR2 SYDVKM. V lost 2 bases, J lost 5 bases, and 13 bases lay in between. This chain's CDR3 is CASSLAGLPNEQYF. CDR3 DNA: TGTGCCAGCAGTTTAGCGGGACTCCCCAACGAGCAGTACTTC.

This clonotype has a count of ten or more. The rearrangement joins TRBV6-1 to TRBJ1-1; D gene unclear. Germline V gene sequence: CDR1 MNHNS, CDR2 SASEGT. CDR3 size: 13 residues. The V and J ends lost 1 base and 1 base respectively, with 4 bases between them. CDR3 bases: TGTGCCAGCAGTGAAGGGAGGAACACTGAAGCTTTCTTT. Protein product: CASSEGRNTEAFF.

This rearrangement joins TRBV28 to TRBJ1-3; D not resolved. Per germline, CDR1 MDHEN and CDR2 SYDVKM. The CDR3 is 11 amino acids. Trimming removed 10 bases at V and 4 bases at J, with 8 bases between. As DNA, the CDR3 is TGTGCCACAACGGGGGGAAACACCATATATTTT. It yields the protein CATTGGNTIYF.

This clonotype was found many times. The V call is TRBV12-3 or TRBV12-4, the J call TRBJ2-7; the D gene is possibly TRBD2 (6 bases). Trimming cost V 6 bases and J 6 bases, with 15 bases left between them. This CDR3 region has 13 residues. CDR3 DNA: TGTGCCAGCAGGCGAAACCGGGACTCCGAGCAGTACTTC. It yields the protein CASRRNRDSEQYF.

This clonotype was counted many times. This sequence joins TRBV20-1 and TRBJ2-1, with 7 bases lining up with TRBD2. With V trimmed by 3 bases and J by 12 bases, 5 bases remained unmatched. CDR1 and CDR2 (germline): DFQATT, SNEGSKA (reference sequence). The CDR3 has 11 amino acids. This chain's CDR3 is CSASKREWQFF. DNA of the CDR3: TGCAGTGCTAGTAAGCGGGAATGGCAGTTCTTC.

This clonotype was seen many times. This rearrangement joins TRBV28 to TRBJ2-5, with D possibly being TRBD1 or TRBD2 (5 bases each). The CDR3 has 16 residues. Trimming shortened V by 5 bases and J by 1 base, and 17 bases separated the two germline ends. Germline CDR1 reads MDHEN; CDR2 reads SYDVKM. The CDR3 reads CASSLLTGTSQETQYF. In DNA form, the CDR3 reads TGTGCCAGCAGTCTCCTCACCGGGACCTCCCAAGAGACCCAGTACTTC.

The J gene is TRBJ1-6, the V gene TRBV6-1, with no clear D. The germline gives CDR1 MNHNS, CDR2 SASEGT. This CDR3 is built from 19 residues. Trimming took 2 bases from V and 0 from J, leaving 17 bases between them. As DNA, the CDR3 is TGTGCCAGCAGTGAAAAATACAGCGCGATAAGCTCCTATAATTCACCCCTCCACTTT. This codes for CASSEKYSAISSYNSPLHF.

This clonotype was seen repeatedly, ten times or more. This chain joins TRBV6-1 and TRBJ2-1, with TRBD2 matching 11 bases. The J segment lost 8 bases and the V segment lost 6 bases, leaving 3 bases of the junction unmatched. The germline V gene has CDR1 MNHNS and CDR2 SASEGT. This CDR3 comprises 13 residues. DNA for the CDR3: TGTGCCAGCAGCCGGGGACTAGCGGATGAGCAGTTCTTC. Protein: CASSRGLADEQFF.

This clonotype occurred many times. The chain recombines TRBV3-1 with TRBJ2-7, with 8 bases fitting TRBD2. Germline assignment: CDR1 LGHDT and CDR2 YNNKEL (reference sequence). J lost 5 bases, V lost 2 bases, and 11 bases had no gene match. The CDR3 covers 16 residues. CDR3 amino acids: CASSQFGSGSWNEQYF. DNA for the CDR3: TGTGCCAGCAGCCAATTTGGAAGCGGGAGCTGGAACGAGCAGTACTTC.

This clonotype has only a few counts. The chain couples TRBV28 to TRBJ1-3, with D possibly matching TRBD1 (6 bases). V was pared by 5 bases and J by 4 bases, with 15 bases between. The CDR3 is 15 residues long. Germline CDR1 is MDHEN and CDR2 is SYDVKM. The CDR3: CASSPYRTAGNTIYF. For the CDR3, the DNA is TGTGCCAGCAGTCCATACCGGACAGCAGGAAACACCATATATTTT.

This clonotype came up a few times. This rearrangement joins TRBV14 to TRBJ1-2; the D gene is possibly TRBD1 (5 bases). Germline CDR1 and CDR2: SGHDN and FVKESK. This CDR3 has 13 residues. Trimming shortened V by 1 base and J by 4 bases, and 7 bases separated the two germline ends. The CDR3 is CASSQGGSYGYTF. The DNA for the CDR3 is TGTGCCAGCAGCCAAGGGGGGTCCTATGGCTACACCTTC.

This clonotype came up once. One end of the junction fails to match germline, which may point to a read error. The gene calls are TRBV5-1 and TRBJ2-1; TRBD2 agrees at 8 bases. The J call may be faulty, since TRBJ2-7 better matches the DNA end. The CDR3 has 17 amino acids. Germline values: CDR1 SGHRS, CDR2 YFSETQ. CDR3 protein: CASSLREAGDSYNEQYF. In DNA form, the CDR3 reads TGTGCCAGCAGCTTGAGGGAAGCGGGGGACTCCTACAATGAGCAGTACTTC.

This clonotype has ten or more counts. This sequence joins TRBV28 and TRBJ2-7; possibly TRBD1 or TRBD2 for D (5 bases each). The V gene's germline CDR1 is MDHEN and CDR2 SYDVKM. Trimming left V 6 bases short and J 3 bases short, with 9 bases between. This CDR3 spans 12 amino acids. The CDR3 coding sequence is TGTGCCAGCAGGGGACGGTTCTACGAGCAGTACTTC. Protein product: CASRGRFYEQYF.

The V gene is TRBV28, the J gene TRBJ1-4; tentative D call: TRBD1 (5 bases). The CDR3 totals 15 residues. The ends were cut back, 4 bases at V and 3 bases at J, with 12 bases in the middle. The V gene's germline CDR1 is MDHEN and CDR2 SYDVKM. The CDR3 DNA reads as TGTGCCAGCAGTTGGGCAGGGAGGGCTAATGAAAAACTGTTTTTT. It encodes CASSWAGRANEKLFF.

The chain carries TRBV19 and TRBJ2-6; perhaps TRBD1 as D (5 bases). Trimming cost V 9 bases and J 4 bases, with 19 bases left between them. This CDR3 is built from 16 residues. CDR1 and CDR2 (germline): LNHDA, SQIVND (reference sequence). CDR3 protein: CASSKFSGQGANVLTF. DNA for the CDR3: TGTGCCAGCAGCAAATTCTCAGGGCAGGGGGCCAACGTCCTGACTTTC.

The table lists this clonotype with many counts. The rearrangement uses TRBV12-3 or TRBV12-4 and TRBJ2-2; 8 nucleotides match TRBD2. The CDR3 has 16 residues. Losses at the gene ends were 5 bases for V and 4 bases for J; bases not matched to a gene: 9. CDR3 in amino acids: CASSPFSGTVTGELFF. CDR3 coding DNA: TGTGCCAGCAGTCCATTTAGCGGGACCGTCACCGGGGAGCTGTTTTTT.

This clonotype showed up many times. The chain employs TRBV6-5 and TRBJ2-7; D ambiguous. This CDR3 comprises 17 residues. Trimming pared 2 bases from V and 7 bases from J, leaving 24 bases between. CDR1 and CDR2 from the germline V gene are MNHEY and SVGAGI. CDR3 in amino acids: CASSYNLVGAGVGEQYF. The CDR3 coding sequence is TGTGCCAGCAGTTACAACTTGGTAGGTGCAGGAGTGGGGGAGCAGTACTTC.